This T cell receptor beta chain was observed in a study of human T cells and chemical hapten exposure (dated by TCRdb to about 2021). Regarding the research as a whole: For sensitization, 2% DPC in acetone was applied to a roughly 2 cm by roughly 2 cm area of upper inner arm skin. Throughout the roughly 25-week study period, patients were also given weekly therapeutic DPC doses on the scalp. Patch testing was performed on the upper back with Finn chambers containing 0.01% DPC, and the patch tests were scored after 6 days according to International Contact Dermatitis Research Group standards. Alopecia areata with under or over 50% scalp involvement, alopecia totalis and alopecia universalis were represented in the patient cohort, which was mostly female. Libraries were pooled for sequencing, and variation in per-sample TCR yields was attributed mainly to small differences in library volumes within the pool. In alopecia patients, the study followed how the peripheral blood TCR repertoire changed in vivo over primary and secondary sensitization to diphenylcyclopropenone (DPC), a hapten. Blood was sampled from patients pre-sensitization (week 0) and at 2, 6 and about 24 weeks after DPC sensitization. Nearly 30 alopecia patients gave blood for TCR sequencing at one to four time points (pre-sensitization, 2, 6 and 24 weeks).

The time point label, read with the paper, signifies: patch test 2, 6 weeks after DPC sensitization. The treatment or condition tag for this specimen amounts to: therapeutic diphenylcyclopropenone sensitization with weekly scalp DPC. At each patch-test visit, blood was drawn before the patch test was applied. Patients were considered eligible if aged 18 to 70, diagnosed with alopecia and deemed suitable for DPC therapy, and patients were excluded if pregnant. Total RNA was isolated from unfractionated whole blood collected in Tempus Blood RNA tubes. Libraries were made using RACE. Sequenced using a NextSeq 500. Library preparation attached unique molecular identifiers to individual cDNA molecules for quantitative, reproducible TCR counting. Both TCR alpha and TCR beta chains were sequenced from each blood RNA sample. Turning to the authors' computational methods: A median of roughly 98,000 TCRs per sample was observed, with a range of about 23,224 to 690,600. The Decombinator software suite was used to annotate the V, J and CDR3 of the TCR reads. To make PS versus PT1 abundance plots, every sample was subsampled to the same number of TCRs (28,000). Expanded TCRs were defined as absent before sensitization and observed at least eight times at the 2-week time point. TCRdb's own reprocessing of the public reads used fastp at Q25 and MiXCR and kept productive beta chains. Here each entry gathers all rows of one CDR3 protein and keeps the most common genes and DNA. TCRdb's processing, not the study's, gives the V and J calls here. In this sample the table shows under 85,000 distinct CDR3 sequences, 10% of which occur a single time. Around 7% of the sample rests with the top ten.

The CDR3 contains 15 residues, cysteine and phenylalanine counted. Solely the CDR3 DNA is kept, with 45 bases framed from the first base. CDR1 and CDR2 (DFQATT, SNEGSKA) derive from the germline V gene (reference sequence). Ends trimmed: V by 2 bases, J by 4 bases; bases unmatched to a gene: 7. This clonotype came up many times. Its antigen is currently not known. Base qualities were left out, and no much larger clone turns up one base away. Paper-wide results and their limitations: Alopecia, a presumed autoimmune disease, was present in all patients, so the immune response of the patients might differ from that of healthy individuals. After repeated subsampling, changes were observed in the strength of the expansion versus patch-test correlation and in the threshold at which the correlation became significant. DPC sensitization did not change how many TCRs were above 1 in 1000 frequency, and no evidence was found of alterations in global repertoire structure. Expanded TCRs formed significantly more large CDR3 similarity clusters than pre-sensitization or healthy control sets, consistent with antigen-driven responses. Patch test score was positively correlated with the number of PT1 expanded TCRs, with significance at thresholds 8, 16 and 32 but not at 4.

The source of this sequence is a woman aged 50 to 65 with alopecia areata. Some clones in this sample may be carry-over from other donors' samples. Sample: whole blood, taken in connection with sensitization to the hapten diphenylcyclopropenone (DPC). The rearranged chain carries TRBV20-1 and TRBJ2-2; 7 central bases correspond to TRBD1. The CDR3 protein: CSARPGQKSTGELFF. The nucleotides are TGCAGTGCTAGACCGGGACAGAAAAGCACCGGGGAGCTGTTTTTT.